The clone carrying this TCR beta chain was seen more than once but under ten times. The source of the sample is a study of blood T cell repertoires in COVID-19. The V segment lost 5 bases and the J segment 2 bases; nucleotides outside the gene matches: 5. The V gene's germline CDR1 is KGHSH and CDR2 LQKENI. This CDR3 spans 14 amino acids. This table comes from immunoSEQ multiplex PCR, and its TCRdb copy is limited to in-frame clones, with some not included. In the table there are 150,000 to 200,000 clones, around 78% of which are singletons. The chain links TRBV18 to TRBJ1-1; 7 nucleotides align to TRBD1. The TCR comes from a woman aged 50 to 60 who had recovered from COVID-19. The sequenced material came from PBMCs or T cells enriched from blood (not recorded which). The CDR3 protein is CASSGQDLNTEAFF. The CDR3 bases are TGTGCCAGCTCAGGACAGGATTTAAACACTGAAGCTTTCTTT.